The sequence of this TCR beta chain was determined in a study of T-cell memory formation after mild COVID-19 (dated by TCRdb to the early 2020s). With respect to the entire study: TCR sequence clusters from the two donors were largely donor specific. T-cell clones expanding and contracting after mild COVID-19 in a couple of donors were tracked by longitudinal TCRalpha and TCRbeta repertoire sequencing. Two young, previously healthy adult volunteers, one female and one male, were included in the cohort.

The listed sequencing device is Illumina NovaSeq 6000. TCRalpha and TCRbeta cDNA libraries were constructed by 5'RACE with constant-segment primers, with sample barcodes and unique molecular identifiers being introduced. RNA was extracted from every sample with Trizol reagent. Amplification of the libraries took two PCR steps, and the second step added a second sample barcode plus Illumina TruSeq adapters. Sequencing of libraries was performed on an Illumina NovaSeq with 2 x 150 bp paired-end reads. Under the source paper's analysis protocol: Reads were demultiplexed and collapsed into UMI-guided consensus sequences with migec v1.2.7. Using mixcr v2.1.11, UMI consensuses were aligned to TRA and TRB V and J templates and then assembled into clonotypes. A clonotype was counted as expanded or contracted only when both edgeR and NoisET called the clonotype significant, with the noise models trained on biological replicates. For edgeR calls, the cutoffs were a false discovery rate-adjusted p below 0.01 and a log2 fold-change threshold of 1. As an exploratory analysis of dynamics, max-normalized trajectories of the 1000 most abundant clonotypes were examined with PCA combined with hierarchical clustering. Separately sequenced CD4+ and CD8+ repertoires were used to assign a CD4 or CD8 phenotype to each responding clone. TCRdb itself trimmed the public reads at Q25 with fastp, ran MiXCR and retained productive beta chains. Identical CDR3 protein sequences are pooled into one entry, listed with their most common genes and DNA. For this entry, the V and J calls and clone size follow TCRdb and not the study's own pipeline. In this sample the table shows 90,000 to 120,000 distinct CDR3 sequences, over 15% of which occur a single time. The ten largest make up around 5.1% of the sample.

This clonotype has a handful of counts. The target of this receptor is not known. Base qualities are not at hand, and no much larger clone is one base apart. The investigation overall reported the following: Some responding clones were detected in pre-infection memory, which suggested that pre-existing cross-reactive memory T cells had joined the SARS-CoV-2 response. Only a couple of mild cases were covered in the study, and larger cohorts including severe cases with pre-infection samples were considered necessary. From day 15 to 85, contracting clones showed balanced CD4/CD8 phenotypes, whereas a second wave of clones that expanded from day 15 to 37 leaned towards CD4+. Whether the second-wave clones peaking on day 37 were SARS-CoV-2 specific was not confirmed. Contracting CD4+ clones appeared mostly in the CM and EM memory subsets, whereas CD8+ clones were enriched in EMRA.

From cysteine to phenylalanine, the CDR3 is 14 amino acids long. The only DNA kept is the CDR3, 42 bases in frame from the first base. V is clipped by 4 bases and J by 4 bases, and the sequence between their germline boundaries is 14 bases long. Taken from the germline V gene (reference sequence), the CDR1 and CDR2 loops are SGHNT and YYREEE. Ficoll-Paque density gradient centrifugation was the method used to isolate PBMCs. The V and J genes are TRBV5-4 and TRBJ2-5; the D gene is unclear. The sequenced sample consisted of PBMCs or a T cell subset sorted from them (not recorded which). This clonotype originated in a man aged 18 to 30 who had mild COVID-19 (a few samples of this study predate the infection). The sample titles of this study are shuffled in the database, so cell type and time point are left out; the donor was told from shared clones. This receptor carries the CDR3 CASSMSRAPETQYF. The sequenced DNA is TGTGCCAGCAGCATGAGCCGGGCCCCAGAGACCCAGTACTTC.